This T cell receptor beta chain was retrieved from a study of breast tumors, draining lymph nodes, adjacent tissues. General study points: Data only fit, rather than demonstrated, lymph node origin of most tumor T cells. Tumor TCR diversity was below lymph nodes but above nontumor tissue. Most tumor T cells seemingly derive from lymph node, then expand in tumor.

Germline loops: CDR1 MNHNS, CDR2 SASEGT. Trimming took 5 bases from V and 8 from J; bases not matched to a gene: 8. The CDR3 is 14 amino acids. A word on this clonotype: What it binds is unknown.

MiXCR was run by TCRdb on the multiplex PCR reads, yielding one entry per CDR3 protein. This table holds roughly 130,000 distinct CDR3 sequences, approximately 29% found once. Samples came from axillary lymph nodes draining the breast cancer. Sequences were obtained from axillary lymph node tissue. The chain employs TRBV6-1 and TRBJ2-1; 8 bases are a match to TRBD1. This clonotype was obtained from a female donor with breast cancer. Some clones in this sample may be carry-over from other donors' samples. CDR3 amino acids: CASSYTGGGDEQFF. CDR3 bases: TGTGCCAGCAGTTATACAGGGGGTGGGGATGAGCAGTTCTTC.